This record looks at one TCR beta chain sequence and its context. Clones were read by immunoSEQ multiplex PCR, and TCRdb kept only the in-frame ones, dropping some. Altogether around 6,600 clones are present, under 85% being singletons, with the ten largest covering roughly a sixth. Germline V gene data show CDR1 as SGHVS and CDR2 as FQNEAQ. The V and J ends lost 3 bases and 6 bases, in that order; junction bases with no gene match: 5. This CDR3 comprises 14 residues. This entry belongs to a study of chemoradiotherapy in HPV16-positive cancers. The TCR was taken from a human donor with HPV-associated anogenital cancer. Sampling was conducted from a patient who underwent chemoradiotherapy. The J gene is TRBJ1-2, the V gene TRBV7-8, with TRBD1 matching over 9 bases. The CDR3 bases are TGTGCCAGCAGCTTCCCGGGACAGGGCGATGGCTACACCTTC. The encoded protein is CASSFPGQGDGYTF.